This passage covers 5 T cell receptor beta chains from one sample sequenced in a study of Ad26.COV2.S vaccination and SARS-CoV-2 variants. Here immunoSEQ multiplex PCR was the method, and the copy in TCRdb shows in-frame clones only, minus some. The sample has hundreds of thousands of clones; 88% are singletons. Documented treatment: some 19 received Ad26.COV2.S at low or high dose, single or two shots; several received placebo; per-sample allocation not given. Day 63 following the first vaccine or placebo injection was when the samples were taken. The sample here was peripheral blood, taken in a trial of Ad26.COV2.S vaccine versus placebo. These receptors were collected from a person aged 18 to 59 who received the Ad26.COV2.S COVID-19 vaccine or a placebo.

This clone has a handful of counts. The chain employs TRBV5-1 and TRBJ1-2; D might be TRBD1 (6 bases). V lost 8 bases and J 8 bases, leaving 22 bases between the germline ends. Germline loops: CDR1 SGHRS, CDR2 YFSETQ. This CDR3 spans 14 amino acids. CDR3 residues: CASKRGTGTLGYTF. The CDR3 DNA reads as TGCGCCAGTAAGAGGGGGACGGGAACCCTCGGCTACACCTTC.

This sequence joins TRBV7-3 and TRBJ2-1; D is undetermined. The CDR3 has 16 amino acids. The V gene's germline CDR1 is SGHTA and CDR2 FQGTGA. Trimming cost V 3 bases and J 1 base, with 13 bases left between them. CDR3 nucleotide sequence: TGTGCCAGCAGCTTTAATTTGGCGACATCCTACAATGAGCAGTTCTTC. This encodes CASSFNLATSYNEQFF.

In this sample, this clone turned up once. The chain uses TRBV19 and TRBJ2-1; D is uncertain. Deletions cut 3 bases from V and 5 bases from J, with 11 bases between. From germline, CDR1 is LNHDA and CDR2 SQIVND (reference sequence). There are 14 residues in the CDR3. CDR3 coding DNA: TGTGCCAGTAGTATCGGGCCAGTTAACAATGAGCAGTTCTTC. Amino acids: CASSIGPVNNEQFF.

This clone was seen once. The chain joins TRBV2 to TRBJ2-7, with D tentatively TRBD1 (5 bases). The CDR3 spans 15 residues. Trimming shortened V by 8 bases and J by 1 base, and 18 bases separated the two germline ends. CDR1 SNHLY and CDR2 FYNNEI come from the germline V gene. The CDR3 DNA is TGTGCCAGCGGACAACAGGAGATCCCGTCCTACGAGCAGTACTTC. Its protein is CASGQQEIPSYEQYF.

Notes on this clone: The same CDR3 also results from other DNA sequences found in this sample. The CDR3 nucleotides read TGCAGCGTTGGAGCGGGAAGCTCCTACGAGCAGTACTTC. Translating it yields CSVGAGSSYEQYF. The V gene is TRBV29-1, the J gene TRBJ2-7, with TRBD2 matching 7 bases. This CDR3 is 13 amino acids long. The junction had 3 bases not matched to a gene; V was cut back by 4 bases and J by 0 bases. Germline-derived CDR1 and CDR2 are SQVTM and ANQGSEA.